The 18 T cell receptor beta chains presented below share a single source sample, sequenced in a study of Ad26.COV2.S vaccination and SARS-CoV-2 variants. Only in-frame clones appear in the TCRdb table, and some are missing; sequencing was by immunoSEQ multiplex PCR. The table has around 320,000 clones, about 85% seen once; the top ten hold around 2%. The treatment denotes: about 20 received Ad26.COV2.S at low or high dose, single or two shots; several received placebo; per-sample allocation not given. Sample collection was performed on day 63 after the first vaccine or placebo injection. Source: peripheral blood, taken in a trial of Ad26.COV2.S vaccine versus placebo. These receptors all stem from a person between 18 and 65 years old who received the Ad26.COV2.S COVID-19 vaccine or a placebo.

The chain combines TRBV6-5 with TRBJ2-7; D may be TRBD1 or TRBD2 (5 bases each). The CDR3 contains 13 residues. CDR1 MNHEY and CDR2 SVGAGI come from the germline V gene. V was cut by 8 bases and J by 3 bases, with 14 bases left in between. Here the CDR3 reads CASEPGRVYEQYF. As DNA, the CDR3 is TGTGCCAGCGAACCGGGACGGGTCTACGAGCAGTACTTC.

The rearrangement uses TRBV27 and TRBJ2-2; the match to TRBD2 covers 9 bases. Germline V gene data show CDR1 as MNHEY and CDR2 as SMNVEV (reference sequence). V lost 1 base to trimming and J lost 4 bases; unmatched junction nucleotides: 10. CDR3 length: 18 amino acids. Written as DNA, the CDR3 is TGTGCCAGCAGTTTATTTGGAAGGCGGGGGGGCGGCACCGGGGAGCTGTTTTTT. It specifies CASSLFGRRGGGTGELFF.

The genes are TRBV7-9 and TRBJ1-3; tentative D call: TRBD1 (5 bases). The V end lost 5 bases, the J end lost 0 bases, and 14 bases lay between the germline ends. Germline V gene lookup returns CDR1 SEHNR and CDR2 FQNEAQ (reference sequence). This CDR3 comprises 16 residues. The CDR3 reads CASSPGQAPSGNTIYF. CDR3 sequence (DNA): TGTGCCAGCAGCCCGGGGCAGGCTCCCTCTGGAAACACCATATATTTT.

The genes are TRBV14 and TRBJ2-7, with 9 bases lining up with TRBD1. V shed 4 bases, J shed 0 bases, and the junction held 1 base outside the gene matches. In germline, CDR1 is SGHDN, CDR2 FVKESK. CDR3 length equals 14 residues. The CDR3 spells CASSLTGGSYEQYF. The CDR3 region has the DNA TGTGCCAGCAGCCTGACAGGGGGCTCCTACGAGCAGTACTTC.

V is TRBV7-9 and J is TRBJ2-7, with D perhaps matching TRBD1 (6 bases). Germline CDR1 and CDR2: SEHNR and FQNEAQ (reference sequence). CDR3 size: 15 residues. Between the trimmed V and J ends, which lost 6 bases and 4 bases, there was a span of 19 bases. CDR3 sequence reads: CASRNSGTFSYEQYF. The CDR3 nucleotides are TGTGCCAGCAGAAATTCCGGGACATTTTCATACGAGCAGTACTTC.

The chain uses TRBV6-1 and TRBJ1-4; D not resolved. The CDR3 sequence is 14 residues long. The V end was cut by 1 base, the J end by 8 bases, with 11 bases between. Germline assignment: CDR1 MNHNS and CDR2 SASEGT. The CDR3 nucleotides read TGTGCCAGCAGTGAAGGCGCAGGTCACGAAAAACTGTTTTTT. Its protein is CASSEGAGHEKLFF.

In its sample, this clone was seen a few times. The chain combines TRBV12-3 or TRBV12-4 with TRBJ1-6; D remains ambiguous. V shed 3 bases and J shed 8 bases, with 8 bases lying between them. The CDR3 runs to 13 residues. CDR3 loop: CASSLKADSPLHF. CDR3 DNA sequence: TGTGCCAGCAGTTTGAAGGCAGATTCACCCCTCCACTTT.

J is TRBJ2-7 and V is TRBV4-1, with unresolved D. Trimming shortened V by 0 bases and J by 3 bases, and 9 bases separated the two germline ends. Germline V gene data show CDR1 as MGHRA and CDR2 as YSYEKL. The CDR3 sequence is 14 residues long. The CDR3 loop is CASSQEQNNYEQYF. CDR3 nucleotide sequence: TGCGCCAGCAGCCAAGAACAGAATAACTACGAGCAGTACTTC.

The chain is built from TRBV6-5 and TRBJ2-7; D is possibly TRBD2 (6 bases). Germline V CDR1 and CDR2: MNHEY, SVGAGI. Between the trimmed V and J ends, which lost 2 bases and 2 bases, there was a span of 7 bases. This CDR3 has 13 residues. The CDR3 nucleotides are TGTGCCAGCAGTTACAGCGGGCCCTACGAGCAGTACTTC. The encoded protein is CASSYSGPYEQYF.

This sequence joins TRBV5-1 and TRBJ2-7; TRBD1 aligns across 7 bases. Germline CDR1 is SGHRS and CDR2 is YFSETQ. V was clipped by 4 bases and J by 4 bases; unmatched bases: 11. The CDR3 spans 15 residues. In DNA form, the CDR3 reads TGCGCCAGCAGCGCAACCGGGACAGAGCTTTACGAGCAGTACTTC. Its protein product is CASSATGTELYEQYF.

This sequence joins TRBV10-3 and TRBJ1-2; weak D call: TRBD1 (5 bases). The germline V gene has CDR1 ENHRY and CDR2 SYGVKD. The CDR3 extends over 13 amino acids. V lost 2 bases and J lost 5, with 9 bases in between. The CDR3 is CAISEATDYGYTF. For the CDR3, the DNA is TGTGCCATCAGTGAGGCGACAGATTATGGCTACACCTTC.

The chain carries TRBV12-3 or TRBV12-4 and TRBJ1-2; possible D gene TRBD1, 5 bases. The ends were cut back, 1 base at V and 7 bases at J, with 10 bases in the middle. The CDR3 has 13 residues. The CDR3 reads CASSLVSGSGYTF. In DNA form, the CDR3 reads TGTGCCAGCAGTTTAGTGTCAGGGTCTGGCTACACCTTC.

J is TRBJ2-2 and V is TRBV11-2, with D perhaps matching TRBD1 (5 bases). The CDR3 runs 17 residues. Germline CDR1 SGHAT, CDR2 FQNNGV. The ends were cut back, 1 base at V and 0 bases at J, with 12 bases in the middle. CDR3 amino acids: CASSLVTGAANTGELFF. The DNA for the CDR3 is TGTGCCAGCAGCTTAGTCACTGGGGCCGCGAACACCGGGGAGCTGTTTTTT.

The chain joins TRBV7-2 to TRBJ1-4, with D perhaps TRBD1 (6 bases). The germline CDR1 and CDR2 sequences are SGHTA and FQGNSA. The CDR3 sequence is 13 residues long. Trimming pared 4 bases from V and 8 bases from J, leaving 11 bases between. The CDR3 here is CASSSGVAEKLFF. DNA for the CDR3: TGTGCCAGCAGCTCAGGGGTGGCGGAAAAACTGTTTTTT. The whole variable domain, remainder taken from reference TRBV7-2 and TRBJ1-4, is GAGVSQSPSNKVTEKGKDVELRCDPISGHTALYWYRQSLGQGLEFLIYFQGNSAPDKSGLPSDRFSAERTGGSVSTLTIQRTQQEDSAVYLCASSSGVAEKLFFGSGTQLSVL.

The chain joins TRBV5-1 to TRBJ1-1; 9 bases align to TRBD1. Germline CDR1 and CDR2: SGHRS and YFSETQ. The CDR3 has 16 amino acids. J lost 4 bases, V lost 4 bases, and 11 bases had no gene match. The CDR3 nucleotides read TGCGCCAGCAGCATCGACGTACAGGGGGCAGGCACTGAAGCTTTCTTT. Translation gives CASSIDVQGAGTEAFF.

This clone was observed a handful of times. The CDR3: CASSLDRGEQYF. The CDR3 nucleotides are TGTGCCAGCAGCTTAGACAGAGGGGAGCAGTACTTC. This chain links TRBV7-9 with TRBJ2-7; a weak D match, TRBD2 (5 bases). Per the germline V gene, CDR1 is SEHNR and CDR2 is FQNEAQ (reference sequence). Trimming removed 1 base from V and 7 bases from J, with 8 bases in between. This CDR3 comprises 12 residues.

The chain uses TRBV6-2 or TRBV6-3 and TRBJ2-5; D not certain. Germline CDR1 is MNHEY and CDR2 is SVGEGT. Deletions cut 1 base from V and 5 bases from J, with 2 bases between. The CDR3 runs 11 residues. The CDR3 protein is CASSYFETQYF. CDR3 in DNA: TGTGCCAGCAGTTACTTTGAGACCCAGTACTTC.

The V and J genes are TRBV7-9 and TRBJ2-7; D is uncertain. Trimming stripped 4 bases from V and 5 bases from J, with 9 bases between. Germline CDR1 is SEHNR and CDR2 is FQNEAQ (reference sequence). The CDR3 covers 12 residues. CDR3 amino acids: CASSYARNEQYF. The CDR3 coding sequence is TGTGCCAGCAGCTATGCCAGAAACGAGCAGTACTTC.